Listed here are 28 T cell receptor beta chains from one sample, sequenced in a study of T-cell reconstitution after alpha-beta-depleted transplantation in children. Library preparation (for TCRbeta) was performed with unique molecular identifiers. Using its own MiXCR run on the PCR reads, TCRdb lists one record per CDR3 protein. The sample shows just over 350,000 distinct CDR3 sequences, 13% of them seen only once. Source: PBMCs, taken from the stem cell graft. The source is a human donor who donated a stem cell graft to a child with Fanconi anemia.

This clonotype was observed a few times. This chain links TRBV6-5 with TRBJ1-2; perhaps TRBD1 as D (6 bases). Trimming shortened V by 4 bases and J by 2 bases, and 14 bases separated the two germline ends. This CDR3 is built from 15 residues. Germline CDR1 reads MNHEY; CDR2 reads SVGAGI. The CDR3 is CASSSPGQLNYGYTF. The CDR3 DNA reads TGTGCCAGCAGTTCCCCGGGACAACTAAACTATGGCTACACCTTC.

This clonotype was seen a handful of times. The chain carries TRBV7-2 and TRBJ2-6; the D gene is possibly TRBD1 (6 bases). This CDR3 is 14 amino acids long. CDR1 is SGHTA and CDR2 is FQGNSA in the germline V gene. V lost 9 bases, J lost 2 bases, and 11 bases lay in between. The CDR3 nucleotides are TGTGCCAGTACAGGGATTCCTGGGGCCAACGTCCTGACTTTC. Translation gives CASTGIPGANVLTF.

This clonotype came up a few times. This chain joins TRBV7-2 and TRBJ2-1; D is undetermined. Germline loops: CDR1 SGHTA, CDR2 FQGNSA. The germline V and J ends were trimmed by 5 bases and 8 bases, with 16 bases remaining between them. This CDR3 is 14 amino acids long. This chain's CDR3 is CASSIWPPPDEQFF. The CDR3 DNA is TGTGCCAGCAGCATCTGGCCCCCCCCGGATGAGCAGTTCTTC. Full variable domain (remainder filled in from reference TRBV7-2 and TRBJ2-1): GAGVSQSPSNKVTEKGKDVELRCDPISGHTALYWYRQSLGQGLEFLIYFQGNSAPDKSGLPSDRFSAERTGGSVSTLTIQRTQQEDSAVYLCASSIWPPPDEQFFGPGTRLTVL.

This clonotype showed up many times. The chain joins TRBV9 to TRBJ2-5; 9 bases match TRBD1. Germline loops: CDR1 SGDLS, CDR2 YYNGEE. Trimming removed 0 bases from V and 5 bases from J; junction bases left unmatched: 2. The CDR3 consists of 14 residues. CDR3 sequence (DNA): TGTGCCAGCAGCGTAGCCGGGACAGGGGAGACCCAGTACTTC. Translating it yields CASSVAGTGETQYF.

The chain links TRBV4-1 to TRBJ1-2, with 7 bases identical to TRBD1. V trimming: 5 bases; J trimming: 6 bases; junction bases outside the gene matches: 6. Germline V CDR1 and CDR2: MGHRA, YSYEKL. The CDR3 sequence is 13 residues long. DNA for the CDR3: TGCGCCAGCAGCGCCGACAGGGTAAATGGCTACACCTTC. Translating it yields CASSADRVNGYTF.

In this sample, this clonotype turned up a few times. This chain joins TRBV5-1 and TRBJ2-2; D might be TRBD1 (5 bases). The germline CDR1 and CDR2 sequences are SGHRS and YFSETQ. The CDR3 spans 15 residues. Deletions cut 4 bases from V and 3 bases from J, with 13 bases between. The CDR3 reads CASSLDNVDTGELFF. Here the CDR3 DNA reads TGCGCCAGCAGCCTGGACAATGTGGACACCGGGGAGCTGTTTTTT.

The chain couples TRBV12-3 or TRBV12-4 to TRBJ1-1, with no clear D. V lost 3 bases and J 0 bases, leaving 5 bases between the germline ends. This CDR3 contains 13 residues. CDR3 in amino acids: CASSFWVNTEAFF. CDR3 sequence (DNA): TGTGCCAGCAGTTTTTGGGTGAACACTGAAGCTTTCTTT.

In this sample, this clonotype turned up a few times. The chain couples TRBV7-9 to TRBJ1-1, with no clear D. The V end was cut by 8 bases, the J end by 3 bases, with 7 bases between. Germline CDR1 and CDR2: SEHNR and FQNEAQ (reference sequence). The CDR3 is 11 amino acids. CDR3 loop: CASAWDTEAFF. DNA of the CDR3: TGTGCCAGCGCCTGGGACACTGAAGCTTTCTTT.

This clonotype has at least ten counts. The gene calls are TRBV7-2 and TRBJ1-2; D is unclear. CDR1 is SGHTA, CDR2 FQGNSA, per germline. Between the trimmed V and J ends, which lost 1 base and 4 bases, there was a span of 13 bases. The CDR3 spans 15 residues. The CDR3 spells CASSLGAVHGYGYTF. CDR3 nucleotides: TGTGCCAGCAGCTTAGGGGCAGTTCATGGCTATGGCTACACCTTC.

The V gene is TRBV29-1, the J gene TRBJ2-7; possible D gene TRBD1, 6 bases. Germline CDR1 and CDR2: SQVTM and ANQGSEA. The V and J ends lost 4 bases and 2 bases respectively, with 12 bases between them. CDR3 length: 13 amino acids. DNA for the CDR3: TGCAGCGTTGTTACAGGGTCCCCCTACGAGCAGTACGTC. Protein product: CSVVTGSPYEQYV.

The rearrangement links TRBV12-3 or TRBV12-4 to TRBJ2-7, with a possible D match to TRBD1 (6 bases). There are 15 residues in the CDR3. V lost 4 bases, J lost 3 bases, and 16 bases lay in between. The CDR3 region has the DNA TGTGCCAGCAGTTACGGGGATCAGGGGCTCTACGAGCAGTACTTC. Protein: CASSYGDQGLYEQYF.

This clonotype occurred a few times. This chain joins TRBV10-3 and TRBJ1-1; D call uncertain. CDR1 ENHRY and CDR2 SYGVKD come from the germline V gene. The CDR3 is 12 residues long. V was shortened by 6 bases and J by 2 bases, with 7 bases between the two germline ends. CDR3 bases: TGTGCCATCAGGGTCGGAAACACTGAAGCTTTCTTT. Its protein is CAIRVGNTEAFF.

This chain connects TRBV12-3 or TRBV12-4 to TRBJ1-2; a weak D match, TRBD1 (5 bases). This CDR3 comprises 14 residues. The V end lost 6 bases, the J end lost 0 bases, and 11 bases lay between the germline ends. This CDR3 is CASSPGAPNYGYTF. CDR3 DNA sequence: TGTGCCAGCAGCCCTGGGGCTCCTAACTATGGCTACACCTTC.

There are a few counts of this clonotype. The V and J genes are TRBV24-1 and TRBJ2-2; D may correspond to TRBD1 or TRBD2 (5 bases each). The V gene lost 4 bases and the J gene lost 1 base, with 12 bases spanning the gap. This CDR3 spans 16 amino acids. Germline CDR1 KGHDR, CDR2 SFDVKD. The CDR3 here is CATSDPGTGNTGELFF. CDR3 coding DNA: TGTGCCACCAGTGACCCCGGGACCGGGAACACCGGGGAGCTGTTTTTT.

The chain joins TRBV12-3 or TRBV12-4 to TRBJ2-7; TRBD2 aligns across 7 bases. The J segment lost 1 base and the V segment lost 5 bases, leaving 5 bases of the junction unmatched. This CDR3 is built from 14 residues. CDR3 region: CASSRGEGSYEQYF. The CDR3 region has the DNA TGTGCCAGCAGTCGCGGGGAGGGTTCCTACGAGCAGTACTTC.

At least ten counts were recorded for this clonotype. Here the CDR3 DNA reads TGTGCCAGCAGCCGACAGGGCTACGAGCAGTACTTC. Translation: CASSRQGYEQYF. The chain recombines TRBV3-1 with TRBJ2-7; TRBD1 matches 7 bases. Trimming cost V 4 bases and J 3 bases; bases outside gene matches: 0. From germline, CDR1 is LGHDT and CDR2 YNNKEL (reference sequence). The CDR3 runs to 12 residues.

This clonotype has at least ten counts. This chain uses TRBV11-2 with TRBJ1-1, with a tentative D call TRBD1 (6 bases). Germline V CDR1 and CDR2: SGHAT, FQNNGV. The V gene lost 3 bases and the J gene lost 2 bases, with 13 bases spanning the gap. This CDR3 is 15 amino acids long. CDR3 in DNA: TGTGCCAGCAGCTTCGCGGCAGGGGCCAACACTGAAGCTTTCTTT. It translates to CASSFAAGANTEAFF.

The CDR3 protein is CASSSGTGEEKLFF. CDR3 nucleotide sequence: TGCGCCAGCAGCTCCGGGACAGGAGAGGAAAAACTGTTTTTT. V is TRBV5-1 and J is TRBJ1-4; 8 nucleotides line up with TRBD1. V was clipped by 3 bases and J by 8 bases; unmatched bases: 6. In germline, CDR1 is SGHRS, CDR2 YFSETQ. The CDR3 length is 14 residues.

The V call is TRBV5-1, the J call TRBJ2-7; the match to TRBD1 covers 10 bases. V trimming: 6 bases; J trimming: 4 bases; junction bases outside the gene matches: 7. The CDR3 is made up of 14 amino acids. The germline CDR1 and CDR2 sequences are SGHRS and YFSETQ. For the CDR3, the DNA is TGCGCCAGCAACCCGACAGGGGGCTTTTACGAGCAGTACTTC. Protein product: CASNPTGGFYEQYF.

This clonotype has more than one count but fewer than ten. This chain links TRBV4-3 with TRBJ2-2; either TRBD1 or TRBD2 may fit D (5 bases each). Germline V gene sequence: CDR1 LGHNA, CDR2 YSLEER. V lost 4 bases to trimming and J lost 5 bases, with 17 bases between them. CDR3 length: 16 residues. The CDR3 DNA sequence: TGCGCCAGCAGCCTCTGGGGTGGGGGTGGGACCGGGGAGCTGTTTTTT. This encodes CASSLWGGGGTGELFF.

The V gene is TRBV5-1, the J gene TRBJ2-3, with D maybe TRBD2 (6 bases). Trimming left V 4 bases short and J 0 bases short, with 12 bases between. This CDR3 has 15 amino acids. Germline values: CDR1 SGHRS, CDR2 YFSETQ. In DNA form, the CDR3 reads TGCGCCAGCAGCAGGCTAGCGACTAGCACAGATACGCAGTATTTT. It translates to CASSRLATSTDTQYF.

The chain is built from TRBV3-1 and TRBJ2-1; the match to TRBD2 covers 8 bases. The CDR3 runs to 16 residues. Trimming removed 3 bases from V and 4 bases from J; junction bases left unmatched: 8. Per germline, CDR1 LGHDT and CDR2 YNNKEL (reference sequence). The CDR3: CASSQKERGPYNEQFF. The CDR3 coding sequence is TGTGCCAGCAGCCAGAAGGAGCGGGGGCCATACAATGAGCAGTTCTTC.

This clonotype appeared many times. The chain carries TRBV5-4 and TRBJ1-1; the D is unclear. This CDR3 has 15 amino acids. CDR1 and CDR2 (germline): SGHNT, YYREEE (reference sequence). V lost 0 bases and J 3 bases, leaving 12 bases between the germline ends. The CDR3 reads CASSLGSGRHTEAFF. CDR3 nucleotides: TGTGCCAGCAGCTTGGGGTCGGGCCGACACACTGAAGCTTTCTTT. Complete variable domain (other parts from reference TRBV5-4 and TRBJ1-1): ETGVTQSPTHLIKTRGQQVTLRCSSQSGHNTVSWYQQALGQGPQFIFQYYREEENGRGNFPPRFSGLQFPNYSSELNVNALELDDSALYLCASSLGSGRHTEAFFGQGTRLTVV.

At least ten counts were recorded for this clonotype. The chain carries TRBV12-3 or TRBV12-4 and TRBJ1-2, with no clear D. The CDR3 is 12 amino acids. V lost 3 bases and J 9 bases, leaving 11 bases between the germline ends. The CDR3 here is CASSFFPGSYTF. The CDR3 DNA sequence: TGTGCCAGCAGTTTTTTTCCGGGTAGCTACACCTTC.

This clonotype was seen at least ten times. The chain joins TRBV3-1 to TRBJ2-7, with 7 bases identical to TRBD1. The V and J ends lost 0 bases and 2 bases, in that order; junction bases with no gene match: 7. CDR1 LGHDT and CDR2 YNNKEL come from the germline V gene (reference sequence). This CDR3 region has 16 residues. In nucleotides, the CDR3 is TGTGCCAGCAGCCAAGATGGAAACAGGGGAACCTACGAGCAGTACTTC. Its translation: CASSQDGNRGTYEQYF.

The chain employs TRBV7-2 and TRBJ2-1; D might be TRBD1 (6 bases). V was trimmed by 1 base and J by 9 bases, leaving 16 bases between them. CDR1 SGHTA and CDR2 FQGNSA come from the germline V gene. The CDR3 is 15 residues long. This CDR3 reads CASSLESGAPSEQFF. The CDR3 DNA reads as TGTGCCAGCAGCTTAGAATCAGGGGCGCCGAGTGAGCAGTTCTTC. The full variable domain, in which reference TRBV7-2 and TRBJ2-1 provide the parts outside the CDR3, is GAGVSQSPSNKVTEKGKDVELRCDPISGHTALYWYRQSLGQGLEFLIYFQGNSAPDKSGLPSDRFSAERTGGSVSTLTIQRTQQEDSAVYLCASSLESGAPSEQFFGPGTRLTVL.

This clonotype turned up a few times. V usage is TRBV15 and J usage is TRBJ2-1; TRBD1 matches at 7 bases. The CDR3 sequence is 11 residues long. Germline V CDR1 and CDR2: LNHNV, YYDKDF (reference sequence). J was trimmed by 14 bases and V by 5 bases; bases with no gene match: 6. Written as DNA, the CDR3 is TGTGCCACCAGCGGAGGACAGGCGGAGTTCTTC. It specifies CATSGGQAEFF.

The CDR3 reads CASSPSGGITDTQYF. CDR3 coding DNA: TGTGCCAGCTCACCGAGCGGGGGGATCACAGATACGCAGTATTTT. V is TRBV18 and J is TRBJ2-3; 9 bases agree with TRBD2. Germline lookup yields CDR1 KGHSH and CDR2 LQKENI. After removal of 3 bases from V and 2 bases from J, the junction contained 3 bases not matched to a gene. This CDR3 is 15 amino acids long.